These 30 T cell receptor beta chains share one sample of origin, sequenced in a study of T cell repertoires in cytomegalovirus infection. One entry per CDR3 protein results from TCRdb running MiXCR on the reads. The data show about 360,000 distinct CDR3 sequences, about a sixth seen once. Source material: PBMCs. The receptors derive from a human donor in good health (CMV status not recorded). Some clones in this sample may be carry-over from other donors' samples.

V gene TRBV12-3 or TRBV12-4 combines with J gene TRBJ1-1; D unresolved. The CDR3 sequence is 13 residues long. Trimming took off 6 bases at V and 6 bases at J, with 14 bases between the two ends. The CDR3 DNA follows: TGTGCCAGCAGCCTCGCGGGGATGGCTGAAGCTTTCTTT. Its protein is CASSLAGMAEAFF.

This clonotype has a handful of counts. The rearrangement uses TRBV29-1 and TRBJ1-2; D is possibly TRBD1 (5 bases). V was shortened by 7 bases and J by 3 bases, with 9 bases between the two germline ends. Per germline, CDR1 SQVTM and CDR2 ANQGSEA. This CDR3 has 11 amino acids. The CDR3 sequence: CSARGDYGYTF. The DNA of the CDR3 is TGCAGCGCCCGAGGGGACTATGGCTACACCTTC.

This clonotype was found a few times. The CDR3 bases are TGTGCCAGTAGTATGGGACTGACAGATACGCAGTATTTT. It yields the protein CASSMGLTDTQYF. J is TRBJ2-3 and V is TRBV19; a weak D match, TRBD2 (6 bases). V was shortened by 3 bases and J by 3 bases, with 7 bases between the two germline ends. The germline CDR1 and CDR2 sequences are LNHDA and SQIVND (reference sequence). The CDR3 extends over 13 amino acids.

This clonotype showed up many times. The chain carries TRBV7-8 and TRBJ2-1; 7 bases agree with TRBD1. The V segment lost 7 bases and the J segment 8 bases; nucleotides outside the gene matches: 8. The CDR3 is made up of 13 amino acids. Germline V gives CDR1 SGHVS, CDR2 FQNEAQ. The DNA for the CDR3 is TGTGCCAGCACCACGGGACAGATTGATGAGCAGTTCTTC. This codes for CASTTGQIDEQFF.

There are a few counts of this clonotype. The genes are TRBV12-3 or TRBV12-4 and TRBJ1-6; 7 bases align to TRBD1. CDR3 size: 14 residues. J gave up 7 bases and V 4 bases, and 4 bases lay outside the gene matches. The CDR3 spells CASSSRGRNSPLHF. In DNA, the CDR3 is TGTGCCAGCAGTTCAAGGGGGCGAAATTCACCCCTCCACTTT.

The chain uses TRBV10-3 and TRBJ1-2; TRBD1 is a possible D gene (5 bases). Germline loops: CDR1 ENHRY, CDR2 SYGVKD. With 6 bases removed from V and 6 bases from J, the gap between germline ends came to 8 bases. CDR3 length: 11 amino acids. The CDR3 coding sequence is TGTGCCATCAGGGGGACCGATGGCTACACCTTC. Protein product: CAIRGTDGYTF.

The rearrangement uses TRBV7-9 and TRBJ2-1; D is perhaps TRBD2 (6 bases). Trimming took 5 bases from V and 2 from J, leaving 13 bases between them. Germline V lookup: CDR1 SEHNR, CDR2 FQNEAQ (reference sequence). This CDR3 has 15 amino acids. The CDR3 bases are TGTGCCAGCAGCCCACTTGGCGGGGCCTACAATGAGCAGTTCTTC. Encoded protein: CASSPLGGAYNEQFF.

The chain has TRBV19 and TRBJ1-5, with TRBD1 matching 10 bases. Per germline, CDR1 LNHDA and CDR2 SQIVND (reference sequence). CDR3 length equals 16 residues. J gave up 5 bases and V 5 bases, and 9 bases lay outside the gene matches. CDR3 nucleotides: TGTGCCAGTAGTCTTCGACAGGGGGCGCCAGATCAGCCCCAGCATTTT. Encoded protein: CASSLRQGAPDQPQHF.

This clonotype was picked up a small number of times. The chain is built from TRBV19 and TRBJ2-7, with D hard to call. Trimming removed 7 bases at V and 5 bases at J, with 15 bases between. The CDR3 spans 13 residues. Germline-derived CDR1 and CDR2 are LNHDA and SQIVND (reference sequence). The DNA for the CDR3 is TGTGCCAGTAAGATCCCCGGATCCGACGAGCAGTACTTC. This gives the protein CASKIPGSDEQYF.

The chain combines TRBV10-3 with TRBJ2-2, with D possibly being TRBD1 (5 bases). Germline loops: CDR1 ENHRY, CDR2 SYGVKD. The CDR3 has 15 residues. Trimming took 4 bases from V and 4 from J, leaving 13 bases between them. The CDR3 reads CAISVRNRPTGELFF. For the CDR3, the DNA is TGTGCCATCAGTGTAAGGAACAGGCCCACCGGGGAGCTGTTTTTT.

V gene TRBV20-1 combines with J gene TRBJ2-7; D possibly matches TRBD1 or TRBD2 (5 bases each). V lost 5 bases, J lost 2 bases, and 16 bases lay in between. CDR3 length equals 14 residues. The germline CDR1 and CDR2 sequences are DFQATT and SNEGSKA (reference sequence). CDR3 in amino acids: CSASPVRGTYEQYF. The CDR3 DNA sequence: TGCAGTGCTTCTCCAGTGAGGGGAACCTACGAGCAGTACTTC.

The V call is TRBV6-2 or TRBV6-3, the J call TRBJ2-1; 14 nucleotides match TRBD2. V dropped 5 bases and J dropped 5; count of bases not matched to a gene: 5. The V gene's germline CDR1 is MNHEY and CDR2 SVGEGT. CDR3 size: 16 residues. The CDR3 nucleotides are TGTGCCAGCAGTGGGACTAGCGGGAGAGGTGACAATGAGCAGTTCTTC. Amino acids: CASSGTSGRGDNEQFF.

This clonotype showed up just a few times. The chain uses TRBV30 and TRBJ1-2; D perhaps matches TRBD1 (6 bases). Per the germline V gene, CDR1 is GTSNPN and CDR2 is SVGIG (reference sequence). V lost 4 bases and J 4 bases, leaving 13 bases between the germline ends. The CDR3 length is 13 residues. The DNA of the CDR3 is TGTGCCTGGATTGGCCGGGGGGCCTATGGCTACACCTTC. Translation gives CAWIGRGAYGYTF.

At least ten counts were recorded for this clonotype. The J gene is TRBJ2-3, the V gene TRBV7-2, with 11 nucleotides matching TRBD2. CDR1 is SGHTA, CDR2 FQGNSA, per germline. The CDR3 loop spans 17 amino acids. Unmatched junction bases numbered 9, after V lost 5 bases and J lost 2 bases. The DNA for the CDR3 is TGTGCCAGCAGCCCCCGGGCTAGCGGGGGGTCCACAGATACGCAGTATTTT. Amino acids: CASSPRASGGSTDTQYF.

This clonotype has ten or more counts. The chain joins TRBV7-2 to TRBJ2-5, with 7 nucleotides matching TRBD1. Germline V CDR1 and CDR2: SGHTA, FQGNSA. J gave up 0 bases and V 5 bases, and 3 bases lay outside the gene matches. The CDR3 has 14 amino acids. The CDR3 bases are TGTGCCAGCAGCCCGACAGGGTACCAAGAGACCCAGTACTTC. This gives the protein CASSPTGYQETQYF.

In this sample, this clonotype turned up a few times. The chain uses TRBV12-5 and TRBJ1-1, with no clear D. Germline V gives CDR1 LGHNT, CDR2 FRNRAP. This CDR3 comprises 15 residues. V lost 2 bases and J 5 bases, leaving 15 bases between the germline ends. This CDR3 is CASGLILGIGTEAFF. The CDR3 DNA is TGTGCTAGTGGTTTGATCCTAGGGATTGGAACTGAAGCTTTCTTT.

This clonotype turned up a few times. This chain connects TRBV5-4 to TRBJ2-1; 10 bases are a match to TRBD1. The length of the CDR3 is 17 residues. V was clipped by 4 bases and J by 2 bases; unmatched bases: 9. CDR1 is SGHNT, CDR2 YYREEE, per germline (reference sequence). This CDR3 reads CASSRDRGLGAYNEQFF. CDR3 nucleotide sequence: TGTGCCAGCAGCCGGGACAGGGGACTAGGGGCCTACAATGAGCAGTTCTTC. Based on the CDR3 plus reference TRBV5-4 and TRBJ2-1, the full variable domain is ETGVTQSPTHLIKTRGQQVTLRCSSQSGHNTVSWYQQALGQGPQFIFQYYREEENGRGNFPPRFSGLQFPNYSSELNVNALELDDSALYLCASSRDRGLGAYNEQFFGPGTRLTVL.

This clonotype has a count of ten or more. The V call is TRBV7-2, the J call TRBJ2-7; the D is unclear. V lost 5 bases and J lost 0, with 11 bases in between. The CDR3 runs to 14 residues. Germline CDR1 reads SGHTA; CDR2 reads FQGNSA. The CDR3 DNA reads as TGTGCCAGCAGCCCCCGGCCAAGCTCCTACGAGCAGTACTTC. Its protein is CASSPRPSSYEQYF.

This clonotype has just a few counts. The rearrangement joins TRBV23-1 to TRBJ1-1; tentatively, D is TRBD1 (5 bases). TRBV23-1 is an ORF, and what it does is uncertain. The CDR3 is 18 residues long. The germline V and J ends were trimmed by 0 bases and 3 bases, with 20 bases remaining between them. As DNA, the CDR3 is TGCGCCAGCAGTCAATCCCTCGGTGGCAGGCGGGGGGACACTGAAGCTTTCTTT. Its translation: CASSQSLGGRRGDTEAFF.

The chain links TRBV10-3 to TRBJ2-7, with 7 nucleotides matching TRBD2. Germline V gives CDR1 ENHRY, CDR2 SYGVKD. The CDR3 loop spans 16 amino acids. Unmatched junction bases numbered 9, after V lost 4 bases and J lost 0 bases. CDR3 amino acids: CAISGVTGGGSYEQYF. CDR3 coding DNA: TGTGCCATCAGTGGTGTTACGGGAGGTGGCTCCTACGAGCAGTACTTC.

The table lists this clonotype with many counts. The chain has TRBV7-4 and TRBJ2-7, with TRBD2 matching 9 bases. The CDR3 consists of 18 residues. In germline, CDR1 is SGHVT, CDR2 SQSDAQ. Germline trimming cut 7 bases from V and 1 base from J; bases unmatched to any gene: 17. CDR3 in DNA: TGTGCCAGCATCCCGGTTGGTAGCGGGAGATTCCTATCCTACGAGCAGTACTTC. Translation gives CASIPVGSGRFLSYEQYF. The variable domain in full, completed from reference TRBV7-4 and TRBJ2-7, reads GAGVSQSPRYKVAKRGRDVALRCDSISGHVTLYWYRQTLGQGSEVLTYSQSDAQRDKSGRPSGRFSAERPERSVSTLKIQRTEQGDSAVYLCASIPVGSGRFLSYEQYFGPGTRLTVT.

CDR3 sequence (DNA): TGTGCCAGCAGCCAAGGTCGGGCCAACCTCGCAGATACGCAGTATTTT. Protein sequence: CASSQGRANLADTQYF. The V and J genes are TRBV3-1 and TRBJ2-3; unclear D gene. This CDR3 comprises 16 residues. Deletions cut 1 base from V and 4 bases from J, with 15 bases between. Looked up from germline, CDR1 is LGHDT and CDR2 is YNNKEL (reference sequence).

On this clonotype: The conserved closing phenylalanine or tryptophan is absent in this CDR3, likely reflecting a read error. The chain combines TRBV11-2 with TRBJ1-1, with D possibly being TRBD1 (5 bases). V lost 5 bases and J 1 base, leaving 17 bases between the germline ends. CDR3 length: 16 amino acids. The germline V gene has CDR1 SGHAT and CDR2 FQNNGV. As DNA, the CDR3 is TGTGCCAGCAGCCCCTTGGGTGGGGGGGGGAACACTGAAGCTTTCCTT. Translated, it gives CASSPLGGGGNTEAFL.

The sample holds a few counts of this clonotype. This chain connects TRBV12-3 or TRBV12-4 to TRBJ2-5, with D unclear. Trimming pared 7 bases from V and 5 bases from J, leaving 20 bases between. The CDR3 is 15 residues long. CDR3 residues: CASTLEGDLGETQYF. The CDR3 DNA is TGTGCCAGCACCCTCGAAGGCGACCTCGGGGAGACCCAGTACTTC.

This clonotype was seen repeatedly, ten times or more. J is TRBJ2-3 and V is TRBV7-2, with 9 bases aligning to TRBD1. Per germline, CDR1 SGHTA and CDR2 FQGNSA. The CDR3 is made up of 15 amino acids. V shed 4 bases and J 5 bases; nucleotides not matched to a gene: 7. The CDR3 loop is CASSSHRGLGDTQYF. CDR3 DNA: TGTGCCAGCAGCTCCCACAGGGGGCTGGGAGATACGCAGTATTTT. Filled out from reference TRBV7-2 and TRBJ2-3, the complete variable domain reads GAGVSQSPSNKVTEKGKDVELRCDPISGHTALYWYRQSLGQGLEFLIYFQGNSAPDKSGLPSDRFSAERTGGSVSTLTIQRTQQEDSAVYLCASSSHRGLGDTQYFGPGTRLTVL.

This chain links TRBV2 with TRBJ2-7; TRBD1 or TRBD2 may be the D gene (5 bases each). Trimming cost V 7 bases and J 0 bases, with 13 bases left between them. CDR1 is SNHLY, CDR2 FYNNEI, per germline. This CDR3 is 14 amino acids long. The CDR3 loop is CASTQRDASYEQYF. CDR3 nucleotide sequence: TGTGCCAGCACTCAGAGGGACGCCTCCTACGAGCAGTACTTC.

The J gene is TRBJ2-2, the V gene TRBV12-3 or TRBV12-4; D remains unclear. This CDR3 region has 15 residues. Trimming shortened V by 5 bases and J by 5 bases, and 15 bases separated the two germline ends. Here the CDR3 reads CASSPPPWRTGELFF. The CDR3, as DNA: TGTGCCAGCAGTCCCCCCCCTTGGCGTACCGGGGAGCTGTTTTTT.

This clonotype was seen more than once but under ten times. Here the CDR3 reads CATSARRTGGLSYTF. DNA for the CDR3: TGTGCCACCAGCGCCCGACGGACAGGGGGGTTGAGCTACACCTTC. The rearrangement uses TRBV15 and TRBJ1-2; TRBD1 agrees at 10 bases. The CDR3 sequence is 15 residues long. V lost 5 bases and J lost 9; bases outside the gene matches: 12. CDR1 is LNHNV and CDR2 is YYDKDF in the germline V gene (reference sequence).

This clonotype was recorded a few times. This sequence joins TRBV20-1 and TRBJ2-5, with D perhaps TRBD2 (7 bases). The germline gives CDR1 DFQATT, CDR2 SNEGSKA (reference sequence). The CDR3 sequence is 13 residues long. The germline V and J ends were trimmed by 6 bases and 4 bases, with 15 bases remaining between them. The CDR3 spells CSAKGGQIETQYF. The CDR3 nucleotides read TGCAGTGCAAAGGGGGGGCAGATAGAGACCCAGTACTTC.

This clonotype was observed a handful of times. The CDR3 is CASSPTGFYSNQPQHF. For the CDR3, the DNA is TGTGCCAGCAGCCCGACGGGGTTTTATAGCAATCAGCCCCAGCATTTT. The chain recombines TRBV7-2 with TRBJ1-5; D uncertain. V lost 5 bases, J lost 0 bases, and 14 bases lay in between. Germline assignment: CDR1 SGHTA and CDR2 FQGNSA. There are 16 residues in the CDR3.